This T cell receptor beta chain was sequenced for a study of graft-versus-host responses after intestinal transplantation. Study-wide background: Transplant types were multivisceral, liver-intestinal, or isolated intestinal. Anti-thymocyte globulin served as induction for all recipients, who then took tacrolimus and steroids for three to four years. Points from the study as a whole: GvH clones were found in recipient marrow; some appeared first in ileum or blood.

The repertoire was sequenced with immunoSEQ multiplex PCR; TCRdb's copy has only in-frame clones and lacks some. The data show under 15,000 clones, with roughly a third seen just once and around 2.3% held by the top ten. Researchers placed about 200,000 CFSE-labeled responder cells in culture with about 200,000 irradiated, violet-dye-labeled stimulator cells. Germline V gene data show CDR1 as SGHTS and CDR2 as YDEGEE. The CDR3 contains 13 residues. The V end lost 2 bases, the J end lost 4 bases, and 9 bases lay between the germline ends. The starting material was alloreactive CD8+ T cells from a mixed lymphocyte reaction culture, obtained before intestinal transplant. Subset: CFSE-low proliferating T cells sorted from roughly six-day pre-transplant mixed lymphocyte reaction (GvH or HvG direction). V gene TRBV5-8 combines with J gene TRBJ2-5; maybe TRBD2 (5 bases). This clonotype was sampled from a human patient who received an intestinal transplant. CDR3 residues: CASSFYEGETQYF. DNA for the CDR3: TGTGCCAGCAGCTTTTATGAGGGAGAGACCCAGTACTTC. Complete variable domain (other parts from reference TRBV5-8 and TRBJ2-5): EAGVTQSPTHLIKTRGQQATLRCSPISGHTSVYWYQQALGLGLQFLLWYDEGEERNRGNFPPRFSGRQFPNYSSELNVNALELEDSALYLCASSFYEGETQYFGPGTRLLVL.